The 32 T cell receptor beta chains given below trace back to one sample, sequenced in a study of blood T cell repertoires in COVID-19. TCRdb's table, derived via immunoSEQ multiplex PCR, lists solely in-frame clones and lacks some. The sample holds around 390,000 clones, 80% to 90% seen once. The sequencing sample was made of PBMCs or T cells enriched from blood (not recorded which). Source of these receptors: a woman aged 45-60 years who had recovered from COVID-19.

This clone was observed at least ten times. The chain joins TRBV3-1 (or the pseudogene TRBV3-2) to TRBJ1-1; a possible D gene is TRBD1 (5 bases). Looked up from germline, CDR1 is LGHDT and CDR2 is YNNKEL (reference sequence). CDR3 length equals 15 residues. The V and J ends lost 2 bases and 3 bases respectively, with 13 bases between them. The CDR3: CASSQYAGRHTEAFF. The CDR3 region has the DNA TGTGCCAGCAGCCAATATGCAGGGAGGCACACTGAAGCTTTCTTT.

The chain recombines TRBV27 with TRBJ2-7; 8 bases map to TRBD1. This CDR3 region has 14 residues. V trimming: 3 bases; J trimming: 6 bases; junction bases outside the gene matches: 7. CDR1 and CDR2 from the germline V gene are MNHEY and SMNVEV (reference sequence). The CDR3 loop reads CASSFDRGGGEQYF. DNA for the CDR3: TGTGCCAGCAGTTTCGACAGGGGTGGAGGCGAGCAGTACTTC.

This chain connects TRBV5-4 to TRBJ2-1; 9 bases are shared with TRBD1. The trim removed 1 base at V and 7 bases at J, leaving 15 bases unmatched. This CDR3 spans 18 amino acids. Germline CDR1 and CDR2: SGHNT and YYREEE (reference sequence). CDR3 sequence reads: CASSLHETRTGARNEQFF. In DNA form, the CDR3 reads TGTGCCAGCAGCTTGCACGAGACCCGGACAGGGGCGAGGAATGAGCAGTTCTTC.

This chain joins TRBV7-9 and TRBJ1-1; no clear D gene. V dropped 2 bases and J dropped 1 base, with 11 bases sitting between them. Looked up from germline, CDR1 is SEHNR and CDR2 is FQNEAQ (reference sequence). The CDR3 has 15 amino acids. The CDR3 is CASSLLVGRNTEAFF. The CDR3 coding sequence is TGTGCCAGCAGCTTATTGGTCGGTAGGAACACTGAAGCTTTCTTT.

The rearrangement uses TRBV20-1 and TRBJ1-1, with a tentative D call TRBD1 (5 bases). Germline CDR1 is DFQATT and CDR2 is SNEGSKA (reference sequence). V was pared by 3 bases and J by 3 bases, with 14 bases between. There are 14 residues in the CDR3. DNA for the CDR3: TGCAGTGCTAGTTTTTTGGGGGGTGACACTGAAGCTTTCTTT. Its translation is CSASFLGGDTEAFF.

The CDR3 region is CAINPGGGPDTQYF. The CDR3 nucleotides are TGTGCCATCAATCCAGGGGGTGGCCCAGATACGCAGTATTTT. The chain combines TRBV10-3 with TRBJ2-3, with TRBD1 identical over 7 bases. Germline loops: CDR1 ENHRY, CDR2 SYGVKD. J was trimmed by 4 bases and V by 7 bases; bases with no gene match: 8. This CDR3 has 14 amino acids.

This chain links TRBV7-9 with TRBJ2-7; TRBD1 matches at 9 bases. Germline V gene sequence: CDR1 SEHNR, CDR2 FQNEAQ (reference sequence). There are 13 residues in the CDR3. Trimming removed 1 base from V and 7 bases from J; junction bases left unmatched: 2. CDR3 DNA: TGTGCCAGCAGCTTAGGCGGACAGGGGGAGCAGTACTTC. It is translated as CASSLGGQGEQYF.

This clone was counted once. The V and J genes are TRBV7-2 and TRBJ2-2; TRBD2 aligns across 9 bases. The ends lost 2 bases at V and 4 bases at J; junction bases unmatched: 8. Germline-derived CDR1 and CDR2 are SGHTA and FQGNSA. This CDR3 has 17 amino acids. In DNA, the CDR3 is TGTGCCAGCAGCTTATTCCCTAGCGGGGAGGGCACCGGGGAGCTGTTTTTT. The encoded protein is CASSLFPSGEGTGELFF.

This chain connects TRBV19 to TRBJ1-4, with D perhaps matching TRBD1 (5 bases). The CDR3 is made up of 15 amino acids. CDR1 and CDR2 from the germline V gene are LNHDA and SQIVND (reference sequence). The germline V and J ends were trimmed by 6 bases and 10 bases, with 21 bases remaining between them. CDR3 coding DNA: TGTGCCAGTAGCAATCAGGTCCTAACTCAGGGAAAACTGTTTTTT. Amino acids: CASSNQVLTQGKLFF.

The rearrangement uses TRBV27 and TRBJ1-1, with D tentatively TRBD1 (6 bases). This CDR3 has 15 amino acids. Germline lookup yields CDR1 MNHEY and CDR2 SMNVEV (reference sequence). Trimming pared 0 bases from V and 3 bases from J, leaving 11 bases between. CDR3 sequence (DNA): TGTGCCAGCAGTTTATCCAGGGGACCACACACTGAAGCTTTCTTT. Translation gives CASSLSRGPHTEAFF.

Concerning this clone: The sample holds other DNA sequences that translate to the same CDR3. V usage is TRBV7-9 and J usage is TRBJ1-4, with TRBD1 matching 9 bases. The V gene's germline CDR1 is SEHNR and CDR2 FQNEAQ (reference sequence). The CDR3 spans 14 residues. V gave up 4 bases and J gave up 5 bases; unmatched junction bases: 2. The CDR3 nucleotides are TGTGCCAGCAGCTCGGGACAGGGAAATGAAAAACTGTTTTTT. This gives the protein CASSSGQGNEKLFF.

Notes on this clone: The same CDR3 is also encoded by other DNA sequences in this sample. This chain joins TRBV4-3 and TRBJ2-7, with 9 bases identical to TRBD1. Germline assignment: CDR1 LGHNA and CDR2 YSLEER. With 0 bases clipped from V and 4 bases from J, the junction kept 4 bases outside the gene matches. The CDR3 runs 15 residues. CDR3 sequence reads: CASSQDLGTGYEQYF. CDR3 nucleotides: TGCGCCAGCAGCCAAGATCTTGGGACAGGGTACGAGCAGTACTTC.

The chain employs TRBV28 and TRBJ1-5; D might be TRBD1 (5 bases). The V gene's germline CDR1 is MDHEN and CDR2 SYDVKM. Trimming left V 6 bases short and J 0 bases short, with 9 bases between. The CDR3 runs 14 residues. The CDR3 bases are TGTGCCAGCAGCAAGGGGAATAGCAATCAGCCCCAGCATTTT. This translates into CASSKGNSNQPQHF.

The V and J genes are TRBV24-1 and TRBJ1-2, with no clear D. V was pared by 4 bases and J by 5 bases, with 7 bases between. This CDR3 has 12 amino acids. Germline loops: CDR1 KGHDR, CDR2 SFDVKD. In DNA, the CDR3 is TGTGCCACCAGTGACCCTATATATGGCTACACCTTC. Its translation is CATSDPIYGYTF.

This chain uses TRBV7-2 with TRBJ2-7; D might be TRBD1 (6 bases). The CDR3 consists of 15 residues. Germline assignment: CDR1 SGHTA and CDR2 FQGNSA. Trimming cost V 3 bases and J 0 bases, with 12 bases left between them. CDR3 region: CASSLWGPGSYEQYF. The CDR3 region has the DNA TGTGCCAGCAGCTTGTGGGGGCCGGGCTCCTACGAGCAGTACTTC.

The chain joins TRBV5-1 to TRBJ1-3; possible D gene TRBD1, 5 bases. V was trimmed by 4 bases and J by 3 bases, leaving 8 bases between them. CDR1 is SGHRS, CDR2 YFSETQ, per germline. This CDR3 contains 13 residues. The DNA for the CDR3 is TGCGCCAGCAGCCAAGACAGTGGAAACACCATATATTTT. This sequence encodes CASSQDSGNTIYF.

The CDR3 protein is CASSPLVSETQYF. The CDR3 nucleotides read TGTGCCAGCTCACCACTCGTCTCGGAGACCCAGTACTTC. The V call is TRBV18, the J call TRBJ2-5; D is ambiguous. The CDR3 runs 13 residues. The germline CDR1 and CDR2 sequences are KGHSH and LQKENI. With 1 base removed from V and 5 bases from J, the gap between germline ends came to 8 bases.

This chain connects TRBV2 to TRBJ2-2; TRBD2 agrees at 9 bases. Unmatched junction bases numbered 7, after V lost 3 bases and J lost 8 bases. Germline V lookup: CDR1 SNHLY, CDR2 FYNNEI. This CDR3 contains 15 residues. CDR3 protein: CASSDLAGISGELFF. CDR3 sequence (DNA): TGTGCCAGCAGTGATCTAGCGGGGATCTCAGGGGAGCTGTTTTTT.

The genes are TRBV5-4 and TRBJ2-2; D remains unclear. This CDR3 is built from 15 residues. Germline V gene data show CDR1 as SGHNT and CDR2 as YYREEE (reference sequence). The V gene lost 4 bases and the J gene lost 1 base, with 11 bases spanning the gap. The CDR3 protein is CASSAFRQNTGELFF. In DNA, the CDR3 is TGTGCCAGCAGCGCGTTTAGACAGAACACCGGGGAGCTGTTTTTT.

The genes are TRBV19 and TRBJ2-1, with D possibly TRBD1 on 6 matching bases. V was clipped by 3 bases and J by 0 bases, with 21 bases between them. This CDR3 has 19 residues. CDR1 and CDR2 (germline): LNHDA, SQIVND (reference sequence). For the CDR3, the DNA is TGTGCCAGTAGTATGTTTTTCTTCGGACAGACAAGCTCCTACAATGAGCAGTTCTTC. This encodes CASSMFFFGQTSSYNEQFF.

The rearrangement uses TRBV7-2 and TRBJ1-4; D gene unclear. Trimming left V 0 bases short and J 8 bases short, with 13 bases between. Germline lookup yields CDR1 SGHTA and CDR2 FQGNSA. The CDR3 spans 15 residues. The CDR3 nucleotides are TGTGCCAGCAGCTTAGCGCGGGGATATAAAGAAAAACTGTTTTTT. It specifies CASSLARGYKEKLFF.

The rearrangement links TRBV28 to TRBJ1-2; D gene unclear. V gave up 3 bases and J gave up 8 bases, with 16 bases separating them. The germline CDR1 and CDR2 sequences are MDHEN and SYDVKM. The CDR3 covers 14 residues. CDR3 protein: CASSFSGLTVGYTF. CDR3 nucleotides: TGTGCCAGCAGTTTTTCCGGACTGACTGTAGGCTACACCTTC.

V is TRBV18 and J is TRBJ1-1; unclear D gene. The germline gives CDR1 KGHSH, CDR2 LQKENI. Trimming shortened V by 5 bases and J by 2 bases, and 18 bases separated the two germline ends. The CDR3 contains 16 residues. This chain's CDR3 is CASSSATGLFNTEAFF. The DNA of the CDR3 is TGTGCCAGCTCATCAGCCACGGGATTATTTAACACTGAAGCTTTCTTT.

This clone has just one count. This chain links TRBV7-2 with TRBJ1-6; TRBD1 agrees at 10 bases. The CDR3 has 17 amino acids. V gave up 2 bases and J gave up 9 bases; unmatched junction bases: 10. Germline CDR1 and CDR2: SGHTA and FQGNSA. CDR3 coding DNA: TGTGCCAGCAGCTTAAGAGGAGAGGGACAGGGGACTTCACCCCTCCACTTT. Amino acid sequence: CASSLRGEGQGTSPLHF.

The chain combines TRBV6-1 with TRBJ1-5; no definite D call. The CDR3 covers 16 residues. Trimming took 4 bases from V and 4 from J, leaving 17 bases between them. Germline V gene lookup returns CDR1 MNHNS and CDR2 SASEGT. In DNA, the CDR3 is TGTGCCAGCAGTGTAAGCGGCAACTGGGTGAATCAGCCCCAGCATTTT. Its translation is CASSVSGNWVNQPQHF.

This clone was seen a single time. This rearrangement joins TRBV27 to TRBJ1-1, with D perhaps TRBD1 (5 bases). The CDR3 has 13 residues. The ends were cut back, 3 bases at V and 4 bases at J, with 9 bases in the middle. In germline, CDR1 is MNHEY, CDR2 SMNVEV (reference sequence). The CDR3 is CASSFREATEAFF. The DNA of the CDR3 is TGTGCCAGCAGTTTCAGGGAGGCCACTGAAGCTTTCTTT.

This chain uses TRBV25-1 with TRBJ2-7; D might be TRBD1 (7 bases). This CDR3 comprises 12 residues. In germline, CDR1 is MGHDK, CDR2 SYGVNS. V was trimmed by 6 bases and J by 4 bases, leaving 10 bases between them. CDR3 protein: CASSPGGYEQYF. In nucleotides, the CDR3 is TGTGCCAGCAGCCCAGGGGGGTACGAGCAGTACTTC.

This clone has only one observation. This chain links TRBV7-2 with TRBJ2-1; 10 nucleotides agree with TRBD2. The CDR3 loop spans 17 amino acids. The junction had 13 bases not matched to a gene; V was cut back by 2 bases and J by 9 bases. CDR1 is SGHTA and CDR2 is FQGNSA in the germline V gene. CDR3 residues: CASSLNWASGGAVEQFF. CDR3 coding DNA: TGTGCCAGCAGCTTAAACTGGGCGAGCGGGGGGGCCGTTGAGCAGTTCTTC.

The chain is built from TRBV5-1 and TRBJ2-2; D is possibly TRBD2 (6 bases). Germline V gene sequence: CDR1 SGHRS, CDR2 YFSETQ. V was clipped by 0 bases and J by 6 bases, with 9 bases between them. This CDR3 contains 14 residues. The CDR3 DNA follows: TGCGCCAGCAGCTTGGGCACGGGGGCCGGGGAGCTGTTTTTT. This sequence encodes CASSLGTGAGELFF.

CDR3 region: CASSHPDSRGYTF. CDR3 sequence (DNA): TGCGCCAGCAGCCATCCGGACAGTAGAGGCTACACCTTC. V and J are TRBV4-1 and TRBJ1-2; tentatively, D is TRBD1 (6 bases). The germline CDR1 and CDR2 sequences are MGHRA and YSYEKL. The CDR3 consists of 13 residues. The ends were cut back, 3 bases at V and 8 bases at J, with 13 bases in the middle.

This clone was counted between two and nine times. This chain joins TRBV15 and TRBJ2-7; D is perhaps TRBD1 (6 bases). V gave up 0 bases and J gave up 6 bases, with 15 bases separating them. Germline V gene lookup returns CDR1 LNHNV and CDR2 YYDKDF (reference sequence). This CDR3 has 15 amino acids. DNA for the CDR3: TGTGCCACCAGCAGAGAAGGGAACAGGGCTGCCGAGCAGTACTTC. Translating gives CATSREGNRAAEQYF.

The chain is built from TRBV2 and TRBJ1-3; D call uncertain. V lost 6 bases and J 5 bases, leaving 5 bases between the germline ends. This CDR3 is 11 amino acids long. Per the germline V gene, CDR1 is SNHLY and CDR2 is FYNNEI. CDR3 nucleotides: TGTGCCAGCAGCCCTCGAAACACCATATATTTT. Translation: CASSPRNTIYF.